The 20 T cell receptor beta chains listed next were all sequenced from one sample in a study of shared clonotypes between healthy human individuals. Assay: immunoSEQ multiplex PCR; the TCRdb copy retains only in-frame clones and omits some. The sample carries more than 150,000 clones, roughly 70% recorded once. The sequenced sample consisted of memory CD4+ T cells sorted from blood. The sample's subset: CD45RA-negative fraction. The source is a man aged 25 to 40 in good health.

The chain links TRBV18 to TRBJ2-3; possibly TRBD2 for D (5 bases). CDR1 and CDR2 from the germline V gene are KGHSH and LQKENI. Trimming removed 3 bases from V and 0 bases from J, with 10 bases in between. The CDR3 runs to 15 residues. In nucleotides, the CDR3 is TGTGCCAGCTCACCCGCAGCGGTCAGCACAGATACGCAGTATTTT. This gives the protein CASSPAAVSTDTQYF.

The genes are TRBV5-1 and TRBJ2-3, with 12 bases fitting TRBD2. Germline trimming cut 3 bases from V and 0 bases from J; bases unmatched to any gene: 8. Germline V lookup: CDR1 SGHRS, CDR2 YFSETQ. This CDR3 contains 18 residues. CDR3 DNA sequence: TGCGCCAGCAGCTCCGGACTAGCGGGGACCCTTAGCACAGATACGCAGTATTTT. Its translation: CASSSGLAGTLSTDTQYF.

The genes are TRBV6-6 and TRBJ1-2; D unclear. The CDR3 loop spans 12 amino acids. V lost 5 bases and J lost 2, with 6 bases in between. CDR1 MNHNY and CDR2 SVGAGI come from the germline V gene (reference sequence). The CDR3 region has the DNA TGTGCCAGCAGTGTACAGAACTATGGCTACACCTTC. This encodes CASSVQNYGYTF.

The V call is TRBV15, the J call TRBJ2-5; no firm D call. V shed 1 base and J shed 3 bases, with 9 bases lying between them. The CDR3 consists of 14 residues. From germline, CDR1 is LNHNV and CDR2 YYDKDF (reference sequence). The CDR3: CATSRGSEEETQYF. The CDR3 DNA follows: TGTGCCACCAGCAGAGGATCGGAAGAAGAGACCCAGTACTTC.

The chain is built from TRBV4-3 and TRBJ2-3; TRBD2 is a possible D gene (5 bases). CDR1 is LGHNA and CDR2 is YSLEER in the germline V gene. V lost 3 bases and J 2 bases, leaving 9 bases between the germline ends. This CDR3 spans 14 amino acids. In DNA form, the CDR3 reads TGCGCCAGCAGCCAGAGGGAACCCACAGATACGCAGTATTTT. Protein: CASSQREPTDTQYF.

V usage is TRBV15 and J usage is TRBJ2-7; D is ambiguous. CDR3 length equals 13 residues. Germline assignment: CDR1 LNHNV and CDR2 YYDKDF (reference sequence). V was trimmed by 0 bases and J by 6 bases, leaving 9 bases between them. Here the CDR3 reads CATSRDRPGEQYF. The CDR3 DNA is TGTGCCACCAGCAGAGACAGGCCGGGCGAGCAGTACTTC. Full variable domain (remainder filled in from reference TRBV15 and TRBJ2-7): DAMVIQNPRYQVTQFGKPVTLSCSQTLNHNVMYWYQQKSSQAPKLLFHYYDKDFNNEADTPDNFQSRRPNTSFCFLDIRSPGLGDTAMYLCATSRDRPGEQYFGPGTRLTVT.

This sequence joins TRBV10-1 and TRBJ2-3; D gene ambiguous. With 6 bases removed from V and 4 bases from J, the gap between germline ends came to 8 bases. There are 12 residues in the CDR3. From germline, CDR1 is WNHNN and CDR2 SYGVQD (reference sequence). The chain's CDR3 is CASRVVPDTQYF. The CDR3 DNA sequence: TGCGCCAGCAGAGTGGTCCCAGATACGCAGTATTTT.

The CDR3 DNA is TGTGCCAGCAGCCTAATCGGGACTCGATACAATGAGCAGTTCTTC. Its protein is CASSLIGTRYNEQFF. The chain joins TRBV14 to TRBJ2-1; possibly TRBD2 for D (6 bases). CDR1 is SGHDN, CDR2 FVKESK, per germline. This CDR3 is 15 amino acids long. Trimming pared 4 bases from V and 4 bases from J, leaving 14 bases between.

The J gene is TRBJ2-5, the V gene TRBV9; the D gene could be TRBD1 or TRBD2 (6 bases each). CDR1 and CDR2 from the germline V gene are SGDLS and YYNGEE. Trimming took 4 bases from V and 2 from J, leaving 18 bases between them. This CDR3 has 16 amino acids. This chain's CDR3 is CASSPRDNGGQETQYF. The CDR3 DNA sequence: TGTGCCAGCAGCCCTCGGGACAACGGAGGGCAAGAGACCCAGTACTTC.

The CDR3 loop reads CAWSVQGLGTYEQYF. As DNA, the CDR3 is TGTGCCTGGAGTGTGCAGGGACTAGGTACCTACGAGCAGTACTTC. This chain links TRBV30 with TRBJ2-7; 8 bases are shared with TRBD2. CDR3 length: 15 amino acids. Germline CDR1 and CDR2: GTSNPN and SVGIG (reference sequence). V lost 0 bases, J lost 2 bases, and 6 bases stayed unmatched.

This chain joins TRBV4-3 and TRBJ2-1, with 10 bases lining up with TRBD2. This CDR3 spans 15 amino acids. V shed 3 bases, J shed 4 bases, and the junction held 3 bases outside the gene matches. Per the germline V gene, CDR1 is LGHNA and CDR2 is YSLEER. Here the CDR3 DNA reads TGCGCCAGCAGCCAGTCGACTAGCGGGTACAATGAGCAGTTCTTC. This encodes CASSQSTSGYNEQFF.

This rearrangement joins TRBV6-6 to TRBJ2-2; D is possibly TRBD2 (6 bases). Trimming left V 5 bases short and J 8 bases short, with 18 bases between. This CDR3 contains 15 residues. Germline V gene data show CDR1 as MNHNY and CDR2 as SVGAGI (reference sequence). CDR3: CASSHLRGQSGELFF. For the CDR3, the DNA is TGTGCCAGCAGTCACTTGCGGGGTCAGTCGGGGGAGCTGTTTTTT.

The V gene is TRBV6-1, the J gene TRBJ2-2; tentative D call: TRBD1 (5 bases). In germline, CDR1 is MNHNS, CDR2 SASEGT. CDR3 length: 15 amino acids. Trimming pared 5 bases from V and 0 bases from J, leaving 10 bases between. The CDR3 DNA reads TGTGCCAGCAGTCCACAGGACGCGAACACCGGGGAGCTGTTTTTT. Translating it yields CASSPQDANTGELFF.

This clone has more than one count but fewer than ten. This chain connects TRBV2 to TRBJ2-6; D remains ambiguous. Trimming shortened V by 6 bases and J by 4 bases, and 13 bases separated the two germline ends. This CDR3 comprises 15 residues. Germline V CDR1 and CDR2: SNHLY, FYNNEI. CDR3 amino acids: CASSAGSSGANVLTF. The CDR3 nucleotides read TGTGCCAGCAGCGCCGGGTCGTCAGGGGCCAACGTCCTGACTTTC.

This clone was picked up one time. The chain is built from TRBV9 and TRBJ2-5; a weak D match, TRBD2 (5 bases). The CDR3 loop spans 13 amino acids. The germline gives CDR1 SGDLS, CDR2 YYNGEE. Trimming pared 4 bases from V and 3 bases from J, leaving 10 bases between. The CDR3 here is CASSPRTEETQYF. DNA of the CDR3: TGTGCCAGCAGCCCCCGGACTGAAGAGACCCAGTACTTC. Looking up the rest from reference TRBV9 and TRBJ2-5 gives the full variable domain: DSGVTQTPKHLITATGQRVTLRCSPRSGDLSVYWYQQSLDQGLQFLIQYYNGEERAKGNILERFSAQQFPDLHSELNLSSLELGDSALYFCASSPRTEETQYFGPGTRLLVL.

The chain's CDR3 is CASSYSIQGATAQYF. In nucleotides, the CDR3 is TGTGCCAGCAGTTACTCGATCCAGGGGGCTACGGCGCAGTACTTC. The rearrangement links TRBV6-7 to TRBJ2-7; 8 positions agree with TRBD1. TRBV6-7 is an ORF, with its function uncertain. This CDR3 comprises 15 residues. V shed 0 bases, J shed 9 bases, and the junction held 10 bases outside the gene matches.

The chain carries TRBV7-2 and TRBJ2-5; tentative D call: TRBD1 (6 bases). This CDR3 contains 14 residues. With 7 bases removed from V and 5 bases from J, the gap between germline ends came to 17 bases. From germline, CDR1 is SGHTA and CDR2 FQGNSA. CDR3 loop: CASTLSRGGETQYF. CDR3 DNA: TGTGCCAGCACCCTTAGCAGGGGTGGGGAGACCCAGTACTTC.

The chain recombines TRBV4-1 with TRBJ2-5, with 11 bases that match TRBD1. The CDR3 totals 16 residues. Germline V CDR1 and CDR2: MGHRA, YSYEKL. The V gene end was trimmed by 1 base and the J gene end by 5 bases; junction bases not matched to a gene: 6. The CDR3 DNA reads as TGCGCCAGCAGCCAAGCCGGGACAGGGGGGTGGGAGACCCAGTACTTC. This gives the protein CASSQAGTGGWETQYF.

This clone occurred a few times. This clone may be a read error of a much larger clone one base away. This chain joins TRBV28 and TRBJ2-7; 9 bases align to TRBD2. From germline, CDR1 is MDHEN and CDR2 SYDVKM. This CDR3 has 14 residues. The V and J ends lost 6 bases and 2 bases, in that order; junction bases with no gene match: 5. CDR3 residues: CASRGSGRAYEQYF. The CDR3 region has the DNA TGTGCCAGCAGGGGTAGCGGGAGAGCCTACGAGCAGTACTTC.

The CDR3 DNA reads TGTGCCAGCAGCAGGGAGGAACCCACAGATACGCAGTATTTT. Translating it yields CASSREEPTDTQYF. The J gene is TRBJ2-3, the V gene TRBV13, with TRBD2 as a possible D gene (6 bases). The V end lost 5 bases, the J end lost 2 bases, and 11 bases lay between the germline ends. The CDR3 is 14 amino acids. The V gene's germline CDR1 is PRHDT and CDR2 FYEKMQ (reference sequence). Combining the CDR3 with reference TRBV13 and TRBJ2-3 gives the whole variable domain AAGVIQSPRHLIKEKRETATLKCYPIPRHDTVYWYQQGPGQDPQFLISFYEKMQSDKGSIPDRFSAQQFSDYHSELNMSSLELGDSALYFCASSREEPTDTQYFGPGTRLTVL.